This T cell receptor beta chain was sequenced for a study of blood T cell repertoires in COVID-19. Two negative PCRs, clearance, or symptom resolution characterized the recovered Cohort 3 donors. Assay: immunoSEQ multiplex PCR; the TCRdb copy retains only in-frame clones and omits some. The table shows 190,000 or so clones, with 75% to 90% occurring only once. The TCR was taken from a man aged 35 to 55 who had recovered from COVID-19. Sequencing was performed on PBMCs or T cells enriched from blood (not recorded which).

DNA for the CDR3: TGTGCCAGCTCCCTCGGGGTTCGAGATACGCAGTATTTT. Translation: CASSLGVRDTQYF. The rearrangement links TRBV18 to TRBJ2-3; the D gene is possibly TRBD2 (5 bases). Looked up from germline, CDR1 is KGHSH and CDR2 is LQKENI. Trimming took off 6 bases at V and 5 bases at J, with 12 bases between the two ends. This CDR3 is built from 13 residues.